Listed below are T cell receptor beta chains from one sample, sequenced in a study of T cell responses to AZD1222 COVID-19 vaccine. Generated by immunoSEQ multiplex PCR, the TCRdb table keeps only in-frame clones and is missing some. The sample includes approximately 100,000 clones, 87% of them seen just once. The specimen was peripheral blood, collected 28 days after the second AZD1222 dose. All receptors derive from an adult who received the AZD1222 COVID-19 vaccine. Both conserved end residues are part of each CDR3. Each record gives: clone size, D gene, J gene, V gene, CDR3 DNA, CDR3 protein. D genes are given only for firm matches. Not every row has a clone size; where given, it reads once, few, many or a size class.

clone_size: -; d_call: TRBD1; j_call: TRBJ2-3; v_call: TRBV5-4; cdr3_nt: TGTGCCAGCAGCGCATATACAGGGGGTGATACGCAGTATTTT; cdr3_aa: CASSAYTGGDTQYF
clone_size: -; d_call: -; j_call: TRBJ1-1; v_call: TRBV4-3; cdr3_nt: TGCGCCAGCAGCCAAGAAGTCCTCATCACTGAAGCTTTCTTT; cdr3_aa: CASSQEVLITEAFF
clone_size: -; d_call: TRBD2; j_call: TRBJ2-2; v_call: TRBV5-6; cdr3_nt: TGTGCCAGCAGCTTGGTTAGCGGGAGGGCCGGCACCGGGGAGCTGTTTTTT; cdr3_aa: CASSLVSGRAGTGELFF
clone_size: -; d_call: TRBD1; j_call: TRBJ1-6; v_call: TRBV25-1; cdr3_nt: TGTGCCAGCAGTGGGTGGACAGGGTCTAATTCACCCCTCCACTTT; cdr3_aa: CASSGWTGSNSPLHF
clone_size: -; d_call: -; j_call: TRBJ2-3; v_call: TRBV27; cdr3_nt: TGTGCCAGCCCGAGAGATACGCAGTATTTT; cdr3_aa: CASPRDTQYF
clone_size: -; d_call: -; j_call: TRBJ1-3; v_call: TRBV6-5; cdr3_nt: TGTGCCAGCAGTCGTGGAAACACCATATATTTT; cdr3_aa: CASSRGNTIYF
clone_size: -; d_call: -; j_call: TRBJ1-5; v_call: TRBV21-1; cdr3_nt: TGTGCCAGCAGCAAAGTGACGCAGGGGGCGGCTCAGCCCCAGCATTTT; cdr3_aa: CASSKVTQGAAQPQHF
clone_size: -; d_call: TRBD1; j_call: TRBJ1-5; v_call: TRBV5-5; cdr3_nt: TGTGCCAGCAGCCCGGGACAGAATAGCAATCAGCCCCAGCATTTT; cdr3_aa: CASSPGQNSNQPQHF
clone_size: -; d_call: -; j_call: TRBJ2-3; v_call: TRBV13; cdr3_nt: TGTGCCAGCAGCTTAGGGGGGTTGGAGCTCCCAACAAGCACAGATACGCAGTATTTT; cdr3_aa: CASSLGGLELPTSTDTQYF
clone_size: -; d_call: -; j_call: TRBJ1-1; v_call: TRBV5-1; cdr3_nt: TGCGCCAGCAGCTTGAATGTGGGGCGCCTGAACACTGAAGCTTTCTTT; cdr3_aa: CASSLNVGRLNTEAFF
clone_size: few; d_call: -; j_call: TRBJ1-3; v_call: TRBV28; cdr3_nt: TGTGCCAGCAGTTTCCCCATGTTAAGCTCTGGAAACACCATATATTTT; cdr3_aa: CASSFPMLSSGNTIYF
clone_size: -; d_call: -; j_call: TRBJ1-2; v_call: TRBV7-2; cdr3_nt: TGTGCCAGCAGCTTATCAGTGTATGGCTACACCTTC; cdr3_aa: CASSLSVYGYTF
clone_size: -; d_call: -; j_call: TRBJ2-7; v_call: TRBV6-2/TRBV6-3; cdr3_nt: TGTGCCAGCAGTTACAGGGGGAGCTCCTACGAGCAGTACTTC; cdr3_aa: CASSYRGSSYEQYF
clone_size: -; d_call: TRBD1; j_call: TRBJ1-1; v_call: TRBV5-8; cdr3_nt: TGTGCCAGCAGCTTGTTACAGGGGATAAACACTGAAGCTTTCTTT; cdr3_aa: CASSLLQGINTEAFF
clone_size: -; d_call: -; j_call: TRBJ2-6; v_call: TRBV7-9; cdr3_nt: TGTGCCAGCAGCTTAGCGCTGGCTCGCCGTGGGGCCAACGTCCTGACTTTC; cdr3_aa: CASSLALARRGANVLTF
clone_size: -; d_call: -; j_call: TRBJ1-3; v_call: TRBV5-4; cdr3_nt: TGTGCCAGCAGCTTACGCTCCCAGGGTTTTACTGGAAACACCATATATTTT; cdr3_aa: CASSLRSQGFTGNTIYF
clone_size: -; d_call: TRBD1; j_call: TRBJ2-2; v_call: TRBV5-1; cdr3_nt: TGCGCCAGCAGGGAACAGGGGGCGAACACCGGGGAGCTGTTTTTT; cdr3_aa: CASREQGANTGELFF
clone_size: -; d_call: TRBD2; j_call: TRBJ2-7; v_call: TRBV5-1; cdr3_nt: TGCGCCAGCAGCTTCCTAAGCGGGAAACCTAGCGAGCAGTACTTC; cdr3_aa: CASSFLSGKPSEQYF
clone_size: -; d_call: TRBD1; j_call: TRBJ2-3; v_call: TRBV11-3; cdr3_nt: TGTGCCAGCAGCTCAGGCCCGGGACAGGGGGCGTCAGATACGCAGTATTTT; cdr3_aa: CASSSGPGQGASDTQYF
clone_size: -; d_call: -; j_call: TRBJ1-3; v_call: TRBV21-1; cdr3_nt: TGTGCCAGCAGTCCTCGAGGCCCGGGTTTGAATTCTGGAAACACCATATATTTT; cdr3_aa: CASSPRGPGLNSGNTIYF
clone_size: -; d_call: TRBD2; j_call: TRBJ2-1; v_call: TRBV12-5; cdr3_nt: TGTGCTAGTGCCCTAAGTGGTAGCGGGAGGGGGAATGAGCAGTTCTTC; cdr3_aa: CASALSGSGRGNEQFF
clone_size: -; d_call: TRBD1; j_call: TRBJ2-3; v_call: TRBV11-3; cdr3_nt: TGTGCCAGCAGCTTAACGGACAGGATCACAGATACGCAGTATTTT; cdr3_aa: CASSLTDRITDTQYF
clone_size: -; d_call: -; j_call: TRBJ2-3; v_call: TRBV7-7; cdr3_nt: TGTGCCAGCAGCCAATCCGTCGGGTATCGAGGAAGCACAGATACGCAGTATTTT; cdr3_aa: CASSQSVGYRGSTDTQYF
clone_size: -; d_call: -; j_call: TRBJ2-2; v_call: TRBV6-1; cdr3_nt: TGTGCCAGCAGTGATAGACCAGGGCCCGGGGAGCTGTTTTTT; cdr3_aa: CASSDRPGPGELFF
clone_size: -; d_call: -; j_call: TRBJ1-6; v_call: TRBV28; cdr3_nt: TGTGCCAGCAGAGCCACTGAGGGCGCGATCGGTAATAATTCACCCCTCCACTTT; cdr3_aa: CASRATEGAIGNNSPLHF
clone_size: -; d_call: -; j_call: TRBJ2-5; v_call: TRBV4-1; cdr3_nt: TGCGCCAGCAGCGCACAAGAGACCCAGTACTTC; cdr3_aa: CASSAQETQYF
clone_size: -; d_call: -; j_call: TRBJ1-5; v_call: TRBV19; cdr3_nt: TGTGCCAGTAGTCCCCGATATAGCAATCAGCCCCAGCATTTT; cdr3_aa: CASSPRYSNQPQHF
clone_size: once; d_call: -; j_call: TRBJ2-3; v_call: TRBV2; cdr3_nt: TGTGCCAGCACCGTTTCTAGCGGCACAGATACGCAGTATTTT; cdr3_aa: CASTVSSGTDTQYF
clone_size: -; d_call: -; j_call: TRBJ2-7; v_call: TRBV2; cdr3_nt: TGTGCCAGCAGATCGCACTACGAGCAGTACTTC; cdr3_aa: CASRSHYEQYF
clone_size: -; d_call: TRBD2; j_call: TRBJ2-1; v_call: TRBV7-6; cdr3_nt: TGTGCCAGCAGCGACACTAGCGGGGGAGGCAATGAGCAGTTCTTC; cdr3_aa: CASSDTSGGGNEQFF
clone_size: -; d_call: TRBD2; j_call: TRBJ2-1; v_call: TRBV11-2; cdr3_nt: TGTGCCAGCAGCTTGCCCGCGGGACTAGCGGGAGGGCAGTTCTTC; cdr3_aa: CASSLPAGLAGGQFF
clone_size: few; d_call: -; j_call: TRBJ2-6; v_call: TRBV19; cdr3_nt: TGTGCCAGTAGTGCGAGAAACTCTGGGGCCAACGTCCTGACTTTC; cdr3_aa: CASSARNSGANVLTF
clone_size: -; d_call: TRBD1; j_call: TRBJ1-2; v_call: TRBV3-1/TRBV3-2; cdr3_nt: TGTGCCAGCAGCCAACGTCGGGACAGGGAATATGGCTACACCTTC; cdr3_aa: CASSQRRDREYGYTF
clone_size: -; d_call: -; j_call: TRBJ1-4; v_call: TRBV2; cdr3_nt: TGTGCCAGCAGTGAGATGGGAGGGGCTAGTGAAAAACTGTTTTTT; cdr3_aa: CASSEMGGASEKLFF
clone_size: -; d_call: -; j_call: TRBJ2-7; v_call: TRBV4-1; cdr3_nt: TGCGCCAGCAGCCTTATGCCAGGGCTACACGAGCAGTACTTC; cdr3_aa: CASSLMPGLHEQYF
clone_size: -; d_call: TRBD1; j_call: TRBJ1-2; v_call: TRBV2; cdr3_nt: TGTGCCAGCAGAACGGGACAGGGGGTTTGGGGCTACACCTTC; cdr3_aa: CASRTGQGVWGYTF
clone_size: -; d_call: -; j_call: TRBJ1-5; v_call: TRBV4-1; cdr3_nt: TGCGCCAGCAGCCAACGTACCGGGGGGATTTTCAATCAGCCCCAGCATTTT; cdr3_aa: CASSQRTGGIFNQPQHF
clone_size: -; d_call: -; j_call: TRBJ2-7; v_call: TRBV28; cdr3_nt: TGTGCCAGCACTCTTCCAGCGAGACCCGACGAGCAGTACTTC; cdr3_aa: CASTLPARPDEQYF
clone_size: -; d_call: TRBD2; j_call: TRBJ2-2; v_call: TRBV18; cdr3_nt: TGTGCCAGCTCACCAACTAGCGGGACGGGCGGGGAGCTGTTTTTT; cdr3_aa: CASSPTSGTGGELFF
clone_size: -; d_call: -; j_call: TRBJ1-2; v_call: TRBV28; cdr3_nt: TGTGCCAGCAGTTCCGCACCTGATATTCCTGGCTACACCTTC; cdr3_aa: CASSSAPDIPGYTF
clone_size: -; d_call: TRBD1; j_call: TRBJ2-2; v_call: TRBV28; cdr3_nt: TGTGCCAGCAGCCCACGGACAGGGAGCAACACCGGGGAGCTGTTTTTT; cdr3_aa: CASSPRTGSNTGELFF
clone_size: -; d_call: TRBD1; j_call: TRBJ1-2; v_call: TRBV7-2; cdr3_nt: TGTGCCAGCAGCTTAGATGGGACAGTATCCTATGGCTACACCTTC; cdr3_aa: CASSLDGTVSYGYTF
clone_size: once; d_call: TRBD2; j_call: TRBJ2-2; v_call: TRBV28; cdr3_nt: TGTGCCAGCAGTTTCCGCGCTAGCGGGAGGGACACCGGGGAGCTGTTTTTT; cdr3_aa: CASSFRASGRDTGELFF
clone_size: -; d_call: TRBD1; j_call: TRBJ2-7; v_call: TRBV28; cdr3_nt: TGTGCCAGCACAACTACCGGGACAGGGGCCTACGAGCAGTACTTC; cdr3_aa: CASTTTGTGAYEQYF
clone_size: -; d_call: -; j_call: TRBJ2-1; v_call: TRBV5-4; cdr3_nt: TGTGCCAGCAGCCACTTAGTTAATGAGCAGTTCTTC; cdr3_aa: CASSHLVNEQFF
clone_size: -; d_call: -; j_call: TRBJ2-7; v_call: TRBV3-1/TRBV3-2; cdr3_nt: TGTGCCAGCAGCCAAGAATTTGGGCGGACCCAAAGGGAATACGAGCAGTACTTC; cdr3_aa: CASSQEFGRTQREYEQYF
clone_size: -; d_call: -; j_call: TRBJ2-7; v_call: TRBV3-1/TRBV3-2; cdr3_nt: TGTGCCAGCAGCCACCGACAGGACCGCTCCTACGAGCAGTACTTC; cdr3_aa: CASSHRQDRSYEQYF
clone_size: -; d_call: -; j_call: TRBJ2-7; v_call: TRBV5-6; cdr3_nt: TGTGCCAGCAGTAGACAGGTTGGCTCCTACGAGCAGTACTTC; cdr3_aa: CASSRQVGSYEQYF
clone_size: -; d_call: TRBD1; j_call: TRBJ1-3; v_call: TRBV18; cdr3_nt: TGTGCCAGCTCACCAACCTTGGGACAGGGAACTGGAAACACCATATATTTT; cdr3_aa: CASSPTLGQGTGNTIYF
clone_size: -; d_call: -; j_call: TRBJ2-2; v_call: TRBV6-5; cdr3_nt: TGTGCCAGCAGTTTACAGGGAACCGGGGAGCTGTTTTTT; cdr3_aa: CASSLQGTGELFF
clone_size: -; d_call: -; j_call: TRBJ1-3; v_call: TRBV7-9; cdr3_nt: TGTGCCAGCAGCTTAGCGGGGACCAAGGGGGACACCATATATTTT; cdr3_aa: CASSLAGTKGDTIYF
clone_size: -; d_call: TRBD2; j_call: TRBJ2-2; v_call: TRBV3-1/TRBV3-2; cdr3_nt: TGTGCCAGCAGCCGCGGGAGGGCCAGTACCGGGGAGCTGTTTTTT; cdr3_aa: CASSRGRASTGELFF
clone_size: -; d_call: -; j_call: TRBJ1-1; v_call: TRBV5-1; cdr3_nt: TGCGCCAGCAGCTTGCGTCGGCCCGAGGAGGAAGCTTTCTTT; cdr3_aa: CASSLRRPEEEAFF
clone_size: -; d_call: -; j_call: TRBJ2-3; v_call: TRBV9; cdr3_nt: TGTGCCAGCAGCGTAGATACAGATACGCAGTATTTT; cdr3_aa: CASSVDTDTQYF